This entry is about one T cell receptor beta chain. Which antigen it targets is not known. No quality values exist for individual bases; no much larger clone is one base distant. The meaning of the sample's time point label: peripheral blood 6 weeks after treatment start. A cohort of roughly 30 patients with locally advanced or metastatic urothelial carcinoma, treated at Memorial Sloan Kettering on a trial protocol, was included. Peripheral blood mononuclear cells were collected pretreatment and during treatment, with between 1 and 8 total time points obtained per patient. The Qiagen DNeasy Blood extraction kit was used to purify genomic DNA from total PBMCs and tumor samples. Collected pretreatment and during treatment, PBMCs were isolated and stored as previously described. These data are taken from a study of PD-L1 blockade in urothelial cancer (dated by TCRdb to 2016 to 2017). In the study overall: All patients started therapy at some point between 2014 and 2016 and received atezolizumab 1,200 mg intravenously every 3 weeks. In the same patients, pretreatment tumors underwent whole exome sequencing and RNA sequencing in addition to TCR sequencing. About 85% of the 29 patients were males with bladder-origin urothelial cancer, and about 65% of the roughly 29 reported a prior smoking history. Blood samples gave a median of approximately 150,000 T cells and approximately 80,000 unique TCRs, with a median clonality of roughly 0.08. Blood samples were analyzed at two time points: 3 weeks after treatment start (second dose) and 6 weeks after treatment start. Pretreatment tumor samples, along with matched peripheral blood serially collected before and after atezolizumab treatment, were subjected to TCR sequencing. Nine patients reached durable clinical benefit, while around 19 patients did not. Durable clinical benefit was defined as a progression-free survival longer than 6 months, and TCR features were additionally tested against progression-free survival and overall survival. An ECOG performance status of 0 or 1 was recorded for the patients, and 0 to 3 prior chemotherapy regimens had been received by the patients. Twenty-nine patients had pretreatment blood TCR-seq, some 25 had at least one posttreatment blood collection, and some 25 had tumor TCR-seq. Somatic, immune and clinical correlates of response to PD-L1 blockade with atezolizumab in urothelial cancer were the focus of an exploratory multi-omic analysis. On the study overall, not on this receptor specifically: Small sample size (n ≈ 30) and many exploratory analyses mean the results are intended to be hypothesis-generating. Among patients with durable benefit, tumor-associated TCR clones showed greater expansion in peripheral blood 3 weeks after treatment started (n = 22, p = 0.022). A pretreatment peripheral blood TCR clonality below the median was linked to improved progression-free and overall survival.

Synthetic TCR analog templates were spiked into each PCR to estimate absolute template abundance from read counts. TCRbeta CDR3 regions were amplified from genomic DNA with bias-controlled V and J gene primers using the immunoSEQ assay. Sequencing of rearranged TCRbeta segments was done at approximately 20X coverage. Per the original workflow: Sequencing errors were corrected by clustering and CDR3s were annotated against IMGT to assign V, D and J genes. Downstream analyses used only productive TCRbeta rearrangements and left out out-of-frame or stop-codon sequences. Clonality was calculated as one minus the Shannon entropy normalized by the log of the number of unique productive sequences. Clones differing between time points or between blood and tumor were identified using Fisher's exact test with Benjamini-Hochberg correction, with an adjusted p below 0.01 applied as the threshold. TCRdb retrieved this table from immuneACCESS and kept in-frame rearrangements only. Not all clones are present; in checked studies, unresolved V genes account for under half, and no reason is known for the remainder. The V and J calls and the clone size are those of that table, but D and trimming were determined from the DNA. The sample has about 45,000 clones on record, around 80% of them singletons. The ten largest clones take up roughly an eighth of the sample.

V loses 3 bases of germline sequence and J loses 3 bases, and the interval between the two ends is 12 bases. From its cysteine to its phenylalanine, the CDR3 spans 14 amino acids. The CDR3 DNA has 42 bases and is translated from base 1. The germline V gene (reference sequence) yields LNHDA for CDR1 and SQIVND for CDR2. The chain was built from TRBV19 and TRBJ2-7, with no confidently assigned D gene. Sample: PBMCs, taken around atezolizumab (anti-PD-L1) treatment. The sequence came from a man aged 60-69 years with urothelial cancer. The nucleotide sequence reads TGTGCCAGTAGTATGGGCAGCCCCGTCTACGAGCAGTACTTC. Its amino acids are CASSMGSPVYEQYF.